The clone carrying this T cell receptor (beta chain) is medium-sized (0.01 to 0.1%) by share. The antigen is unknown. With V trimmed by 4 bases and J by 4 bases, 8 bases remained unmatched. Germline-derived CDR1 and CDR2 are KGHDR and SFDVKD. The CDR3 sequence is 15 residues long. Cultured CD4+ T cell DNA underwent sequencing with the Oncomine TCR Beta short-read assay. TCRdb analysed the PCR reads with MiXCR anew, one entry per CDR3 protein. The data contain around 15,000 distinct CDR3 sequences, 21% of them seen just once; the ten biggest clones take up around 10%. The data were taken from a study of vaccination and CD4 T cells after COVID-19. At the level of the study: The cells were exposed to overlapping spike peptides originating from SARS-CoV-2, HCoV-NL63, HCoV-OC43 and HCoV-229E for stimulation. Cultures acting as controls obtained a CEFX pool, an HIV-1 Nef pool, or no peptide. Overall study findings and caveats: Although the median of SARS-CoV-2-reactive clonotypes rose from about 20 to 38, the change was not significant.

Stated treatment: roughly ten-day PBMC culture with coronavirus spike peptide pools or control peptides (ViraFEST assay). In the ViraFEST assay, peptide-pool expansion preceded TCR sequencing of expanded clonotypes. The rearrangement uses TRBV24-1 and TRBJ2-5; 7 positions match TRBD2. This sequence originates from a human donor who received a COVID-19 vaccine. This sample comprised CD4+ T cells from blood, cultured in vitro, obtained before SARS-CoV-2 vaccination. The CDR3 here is CATSDTLGGGETQYF. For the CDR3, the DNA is TGTGCCACCAGTGACACCCTGGGGGGGGGAGAGACCCAGTACTTC.